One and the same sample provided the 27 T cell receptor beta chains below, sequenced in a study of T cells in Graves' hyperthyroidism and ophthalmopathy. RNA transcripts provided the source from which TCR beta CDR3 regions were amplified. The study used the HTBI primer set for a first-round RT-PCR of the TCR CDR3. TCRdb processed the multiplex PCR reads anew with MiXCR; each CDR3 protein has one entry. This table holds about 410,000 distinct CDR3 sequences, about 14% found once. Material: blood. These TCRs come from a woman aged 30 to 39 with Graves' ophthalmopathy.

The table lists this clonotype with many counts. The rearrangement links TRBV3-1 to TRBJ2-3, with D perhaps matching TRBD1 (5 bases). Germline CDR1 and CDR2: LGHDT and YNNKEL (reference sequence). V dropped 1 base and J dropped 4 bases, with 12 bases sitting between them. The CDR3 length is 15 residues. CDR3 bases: TGTGCCAGCAGCCAAGTCGGACAAGTATCAGATACGCAGTATTTT. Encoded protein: CASSQVGQVSDTQYF.

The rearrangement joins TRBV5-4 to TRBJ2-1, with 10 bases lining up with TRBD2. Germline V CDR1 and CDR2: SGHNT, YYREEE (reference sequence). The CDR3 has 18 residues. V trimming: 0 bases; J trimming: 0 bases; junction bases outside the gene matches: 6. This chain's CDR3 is CASSLVRASGGSYNEQFF. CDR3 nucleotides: TGTGCCAGCAGCTTGGTACGGGCTAGCGGGGGCTCCTACAATGAGCAGTTCTTC.

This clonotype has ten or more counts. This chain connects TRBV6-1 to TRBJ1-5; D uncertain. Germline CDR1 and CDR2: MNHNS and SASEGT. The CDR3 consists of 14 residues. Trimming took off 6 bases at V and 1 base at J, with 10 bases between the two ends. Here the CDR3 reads CASSQVISNQPQHF. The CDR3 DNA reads TGTGCCAGCAGCCAAGTCATCAGCAATCAGCCCCAGCATTTT.

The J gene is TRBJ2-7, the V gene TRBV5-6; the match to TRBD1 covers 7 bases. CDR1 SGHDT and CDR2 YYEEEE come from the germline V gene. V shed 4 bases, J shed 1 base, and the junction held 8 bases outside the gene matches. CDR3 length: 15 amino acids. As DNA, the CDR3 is TGTGCCAGCAGCACCTACAAGGGGGCTTCCTACGAGCAGTACTTC. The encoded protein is CASSTYKGASYEQYF.

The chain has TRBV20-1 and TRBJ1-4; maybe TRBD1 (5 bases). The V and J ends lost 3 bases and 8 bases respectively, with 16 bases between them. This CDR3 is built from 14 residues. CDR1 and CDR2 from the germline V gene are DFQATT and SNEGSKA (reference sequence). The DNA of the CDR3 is TGCAGTGCTAGGGATGGGGGGTTCGGAGAAAAACTGTTTTTT. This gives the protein CSARDGGFGEKLFF.

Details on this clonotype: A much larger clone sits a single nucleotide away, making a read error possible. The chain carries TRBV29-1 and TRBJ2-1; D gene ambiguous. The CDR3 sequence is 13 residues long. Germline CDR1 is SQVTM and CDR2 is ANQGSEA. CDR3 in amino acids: CSVTLSSYSEQFF. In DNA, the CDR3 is TGCAGCGTGACACTCAGCTCCTACAGTGAGCAGTTCTTC.

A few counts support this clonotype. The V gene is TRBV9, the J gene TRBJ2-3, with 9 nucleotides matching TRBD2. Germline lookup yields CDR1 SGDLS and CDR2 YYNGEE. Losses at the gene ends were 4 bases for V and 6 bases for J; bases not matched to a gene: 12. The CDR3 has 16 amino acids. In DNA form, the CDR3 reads TGTGCCAGCAGCTTCGGACTAGCGCTCCGGCGGGATACGCAGTATTTT. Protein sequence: CASSFGLALRRDTQYF.

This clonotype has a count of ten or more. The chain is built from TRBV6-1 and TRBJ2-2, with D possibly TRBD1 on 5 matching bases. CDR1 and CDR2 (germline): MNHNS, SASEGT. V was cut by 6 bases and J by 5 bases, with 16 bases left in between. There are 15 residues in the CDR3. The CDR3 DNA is TGTGCCAGCAGCCCCCTGGACAAGCTGACCGGGGAGCTGTTTTTT. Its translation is CASSPLDKLTGELFF.

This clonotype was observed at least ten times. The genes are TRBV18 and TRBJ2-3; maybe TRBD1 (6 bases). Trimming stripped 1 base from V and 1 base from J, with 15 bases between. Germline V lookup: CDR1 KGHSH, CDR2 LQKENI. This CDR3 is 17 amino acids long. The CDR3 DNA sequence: TGTGCCAGCTCACCACGGGCAGGGGCGACTGGCACAGATACGCAGTATTTT. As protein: CASSPRAGATGTDTQYF.

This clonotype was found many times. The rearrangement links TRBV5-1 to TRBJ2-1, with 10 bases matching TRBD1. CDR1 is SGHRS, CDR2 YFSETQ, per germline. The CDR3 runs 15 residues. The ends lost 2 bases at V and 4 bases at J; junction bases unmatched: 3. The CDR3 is CASSFRDRGYNEQFF. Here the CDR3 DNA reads TGCGCCAGCAGCTTCCGGGACAGGGGTTACAATGAGCAGTTCTTC.

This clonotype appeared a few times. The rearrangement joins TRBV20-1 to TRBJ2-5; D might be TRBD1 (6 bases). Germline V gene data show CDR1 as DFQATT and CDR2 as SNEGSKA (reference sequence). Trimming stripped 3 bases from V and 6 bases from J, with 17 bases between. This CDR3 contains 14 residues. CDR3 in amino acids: CSASYTDRPQTQYF. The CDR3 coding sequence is TGCAGTGCTAGTTACACAGACAGGCCGCAGACCCAGTACTTC.

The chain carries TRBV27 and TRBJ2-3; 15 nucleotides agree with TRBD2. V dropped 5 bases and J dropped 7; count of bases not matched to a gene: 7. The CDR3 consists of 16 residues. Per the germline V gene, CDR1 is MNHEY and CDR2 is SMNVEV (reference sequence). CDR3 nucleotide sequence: TGTGCCAGCAGTCGCCGGACTAGCGGGGGGGCGTATACGCAGTATTTT. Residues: CASSRRTSGGAYTQYF.

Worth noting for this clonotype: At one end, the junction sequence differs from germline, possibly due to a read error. The CDR3, as DNA: TGTGCTAGCAGCTTAGTTCTAAAAGGAGGAGAGACCCAGTACTTC. Translation gives CASSLVLKGGETQYF. The chain joins TRBV7-7 to TRBJ2-5; maybe TRBD2 (5 bases). Germline loops: CDR1 SSHAT, CDR2 FNYEAQ (reference sequence). CDR3 length equals 15 residues.

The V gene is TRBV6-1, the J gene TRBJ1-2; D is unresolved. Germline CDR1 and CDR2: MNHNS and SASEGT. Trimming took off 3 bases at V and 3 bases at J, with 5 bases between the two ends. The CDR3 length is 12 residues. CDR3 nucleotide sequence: TGTGCCAGCAGTGAGTCGCACTATGGCTACACCTTC. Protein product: CASSESHYGYTF.

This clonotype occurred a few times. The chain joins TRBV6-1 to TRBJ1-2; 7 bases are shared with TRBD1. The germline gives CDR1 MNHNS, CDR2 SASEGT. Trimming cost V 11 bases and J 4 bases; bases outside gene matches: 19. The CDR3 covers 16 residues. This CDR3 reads CAHPGTDPASSYGYTF. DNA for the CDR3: TGTGCCCACCCTGGGACAGATCCCGCTTCCAGCTATGGCTACACCTTC.

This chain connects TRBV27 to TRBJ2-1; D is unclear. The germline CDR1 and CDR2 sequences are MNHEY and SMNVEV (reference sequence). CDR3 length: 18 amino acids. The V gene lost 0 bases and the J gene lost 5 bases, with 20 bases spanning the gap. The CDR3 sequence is CASSLSWPMGSPDNEQFF. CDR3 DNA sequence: TGTGCCAGCAGTTTATCGTGGCCGATGGGTTCTCCTGACAATGAGCAGTTCTTC.

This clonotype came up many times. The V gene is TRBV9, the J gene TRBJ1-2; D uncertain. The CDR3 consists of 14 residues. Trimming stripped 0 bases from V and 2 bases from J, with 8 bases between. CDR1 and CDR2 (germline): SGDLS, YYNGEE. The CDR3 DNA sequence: TGTGCCAGCAGCGTAGCGCGGGAGAACTATGGCTACACCTTC. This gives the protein CASSVARENYGYTF.

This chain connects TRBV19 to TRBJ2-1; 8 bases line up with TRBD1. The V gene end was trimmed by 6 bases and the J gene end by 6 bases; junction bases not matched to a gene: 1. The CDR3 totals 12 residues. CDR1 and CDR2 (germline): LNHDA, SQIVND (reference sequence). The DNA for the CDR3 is TGTGCCAGTAGCACAGGGGGCAATGAGCAGTTCTTC. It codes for CASSTGGNEQFF.

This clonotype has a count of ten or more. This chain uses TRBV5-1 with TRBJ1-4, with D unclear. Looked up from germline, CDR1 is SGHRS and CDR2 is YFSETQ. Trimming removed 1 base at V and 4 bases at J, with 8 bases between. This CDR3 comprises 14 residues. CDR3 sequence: CASSLRGGNEKLFF. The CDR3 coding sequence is TGCGCCAGCAGCTTGCGGGGTGGTAATGAAAAACTGTTTTTT.

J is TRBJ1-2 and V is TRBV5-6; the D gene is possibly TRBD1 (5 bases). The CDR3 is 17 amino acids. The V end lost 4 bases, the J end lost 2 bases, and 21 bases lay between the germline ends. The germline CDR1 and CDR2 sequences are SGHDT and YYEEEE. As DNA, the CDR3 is TGTGCCAGCAGCCAGGAAGCAGGGAGGAAGGGCAACTATGGCTACACCTTC. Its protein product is CASSQEAGRKGNYGYTF.

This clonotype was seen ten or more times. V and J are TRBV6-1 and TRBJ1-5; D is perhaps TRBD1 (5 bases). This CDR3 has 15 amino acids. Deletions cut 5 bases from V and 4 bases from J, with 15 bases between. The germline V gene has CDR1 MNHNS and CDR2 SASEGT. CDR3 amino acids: CASSPRGVVNQPQHF. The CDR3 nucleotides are TGTGCCAGCAGTCCCCGAGGGGTGGTTAATCAGCCCCAGCATTTT.

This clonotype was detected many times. The CDR3 DNA sequence: TGCAGTGCCCTGGGGGGACAGGATTATTCACCCCTCCACTTT. Translated, it gives CSALGGQDYSPLHF. The chain has TRBV20-1 and TRBJ1-6; the match to TRBD1 covers 8 bases. Germline CDR1 DFQATT, CDR2 SNEGSKA (reference sequence). This CDR3 spans 14 amino acids. Unmatched junction bases numbered 9, after V lost 6 bases and J lost 8 bases.

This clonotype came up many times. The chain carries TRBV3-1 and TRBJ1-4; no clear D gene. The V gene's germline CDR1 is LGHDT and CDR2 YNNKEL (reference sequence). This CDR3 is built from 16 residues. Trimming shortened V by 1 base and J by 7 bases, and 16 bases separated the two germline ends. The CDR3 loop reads CASSQGLNERGEKLFF. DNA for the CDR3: TGTGCCAGCAGCCAAGGTTTGAACGAACGTGGTGAAAAACTGTTTTTT.

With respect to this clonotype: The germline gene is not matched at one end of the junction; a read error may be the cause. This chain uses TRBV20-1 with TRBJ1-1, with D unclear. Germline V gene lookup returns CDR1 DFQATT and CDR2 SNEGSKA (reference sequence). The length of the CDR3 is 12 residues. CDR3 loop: CGAREINAEAFF. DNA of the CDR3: TGCGGTGCTAGAGAGATTAACGCTGAAGCTTTCTTT.

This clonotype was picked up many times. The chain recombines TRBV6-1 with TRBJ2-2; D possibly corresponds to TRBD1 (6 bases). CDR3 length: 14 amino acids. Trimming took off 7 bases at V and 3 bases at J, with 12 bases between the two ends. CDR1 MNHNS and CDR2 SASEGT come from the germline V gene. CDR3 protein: CASNQGFDTGELFF. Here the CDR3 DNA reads TGTGCCAGCAACCAGGGGTTTGACACCGGGGAGCTGTTTTTT.

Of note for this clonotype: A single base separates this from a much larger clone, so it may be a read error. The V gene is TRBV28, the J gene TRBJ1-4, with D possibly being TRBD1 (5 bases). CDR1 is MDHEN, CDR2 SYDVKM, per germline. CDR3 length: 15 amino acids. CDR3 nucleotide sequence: TGTGCCGGCAGTCCTGTCAGAGGAGGGGTCGGAAAACTGTTTTTT. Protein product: CAGSPVRGGVGKLFF.

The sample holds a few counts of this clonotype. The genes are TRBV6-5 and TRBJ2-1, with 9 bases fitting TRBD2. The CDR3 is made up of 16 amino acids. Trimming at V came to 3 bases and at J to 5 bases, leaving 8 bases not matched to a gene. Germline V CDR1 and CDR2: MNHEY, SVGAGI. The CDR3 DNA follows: TGTGCCAGCAGTTATCGGTGGGCGGGGGGGCACAATGAGCAGTTCTTC. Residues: CASSYRWAGGHNEQFF.